Listed below are T cell receptor beta chains from one sample, sequenced in a study of beta chain features in type 1 diabetes. TCRdb's table, derived via immunoSEQ multiplex PCR, lists solely in-frame clones and lacks some. In the table there are hundreds of thousands of clones, more than 65% of which are singletons. Sequencing was performed on naive CD4+ T cells from blood. The receptors stem from a young man in good health. The CDR3 runs from the conserved cysteine through the conserved F or W. The D gene is left open where the match is weak. Size is stated for part of the rows, as once, few or many counts, or as a class when the clone is expanded.

clone size: -; J gene: TRBJ1-2; CDR3 length: 13; V gene: TRBV2; D gene: TRBD1; CDR3 DNA: TGTTCCGAAAGGACAGGGCTTCGCTATGGCTACACCTTC; CDR3 protein: CSERTGLRYGYTF
clone size: -; J gene: TRBJ2-1; CDR3 length: 16; V gene: TRBV14; D gene: TRBD2; CDR3 DNA: TGTGCCAGCAGGGGGACTAGCGGGAGAGGTCGGAATGAGCAGTTCTTC; CDR3 protein: CASRGTSGRGRNEQFF
clone size: -; J gene: TRBJ2-5; CDR3 length: 13; V gene: TRBV7-9; D gene: -; CDR3 DNA: TGTGCCAGCAGCTTACTGGGCTCAGAGACCCAGTACTTC; CDR3 protein: CASSLLGSETQYF
clone size: few; J gene: TRBJ2-3; CDR3 length: 11; V gene: TRBV20-1; D gene: -; CDR3 DNA: TGCAGTGCTCCCAGCACTGGGTCGCAGTATTTT; CDR3 protein: CSAPSTGSQYF
clone size: once; J gene: TRBJ1-1; CDR3 length: 14; V gene: TRBV30; D gene: -; CDR3 DNA: TGTGCCTGGAGTGGGGGGAAGGAGAACACTGAAGCTTTCTTT; CDR3 protein: CAWSGGKENTEAFF
clone size: -; J gene: TRBJ2-3; CDR3 length: 15; V gene: TRBV29-1; D gene: -; CDR3 DNA: TGCAGCGTTGAACCACCCCGAGGGGGGACAGATACGCAGTATTTT; CDR3 protein: CSVEPPRGGTDTQYF
clone size: once; J gene: TRBJ2-5; CDR3 length: 13; V gene: TRBV15; D gene: -; CDR3 DNA: TGTGCCACCAGCCTCGACACAGGCGGGACCCAGTACTTC; CDR3 protein: CATSLDTGGTQYF
clone size: once; J gene: TRBJ2-4; CDR3 length: 15; V gene: TRBV7-2; D gene: -; CDR3 DNA: TGTGCCAGCAGCTTAGTGGGACTGCGCAAAGACATTCAGTACTTC; CDR3 protein: CASSLVGLRKDIQYF
clone size: -; J gene: TRBJ2-3; CDR3 length: 14; V gene: TRBV7-9; D gene: -; CDR3 DNA: TGTGCCAGCAGCTTTGGGCCCCCGGAGGATACGCAGTATTTT; CDR3 protein: CASSFGPPEDTQYF
clone size: -; J gene: TRBJ2-3; CDR3 length: 13; V gene: TRBV28; D gene: TRBD2; CDR3 DNA: TGTGCCAGCAGCGGGAGGGTAACAGATACGCAGTATTTT; CDR3 protein: CASSGRVTDTQYF
clone size: -; J gene: TRBJ1-5; CDR3 length: 13; V gene: TRBV29-1; D gene: TRBD1; CDR3 DNA: TGCAGCGCGACGGGACAGGGCAATCAGCCCCAGCATTTT; CDR3 protein: CSATGQGNQPQHF
clone size: -; J gene: TRBJ2-3; CDR3 length: 13; V gene: TRBV6-5; D gene: -; CDR3 DNA: TGTGCCAGCCTCTCGGGGGGCACAGATACGCAGTATTTT; CDR3 protein: CASLSGGTDTQYF
clone size: -; J gene: TRBJ2-1; CDR3 length: 13; V gene: TRBV5-1; D gene: -; CDR3 DNA: TGCGCCAGCAGCTTGGGCGGCCGCAATGAGCAGTTCTTC; CDR3 protein: CASSLGGRNEQFF
clone size: few; J gene: TRBJ1-1; CDR3 length: 13; V gene: TRBV30; D gene: TRBD1; CDR3 DNA: TGTGCCTGGAGCGGGACAGGGTACACTGAAGCTTTCTTT; CDR3 protein: CAWSGTGYTEAFF
clone size: -; J gene: TRBJ2-5; CDR3 length: 16; V gene: TRBV15; D gene: TRBD2; CDR3 DNA: TGTGCCACCAGAGGGTCTGGAGCGGGGGCTAACCAGGCCCAGTACTTC; CDR3 protein: CATRGSGAGANQAQYF
clone size: -; J gene: TRBJ2-7; CDR3 length: 16; V gene: TRBV4-3; D gene: TRBD1; CDR3 DNA: TGCGCCAGCAGCCACCCGGACAGGGGGCGCTCCTACGAGCAGTACTTC; CDR3 protein: CASSHPDRGRSYEQYF
clone size: few; J gene: TRBJ2-7; CDR3 length: 15; V gene: TRBV29-1; D gene: TRBD2; CDR3 DNA: TGCAGCGTTGAAACCCCGGGAGGCAACTCCTACGAGCAGTACTTC; CDR3 protein: CSVETPGGNSYEQYF
clone size: once; J gene: TRBJ2-3; CDR3 length: 12; V gene: TRBV6-6; D gene: TRBD2; CDR3 DNA: TGTGCCAGCACCCGGGGGGCAGATACGCAGTATTTT; CDR3 protein: CASTRGADTQYF
clone size: -; J gene: TRBJ1-1; CDR3 length: 15; V gene: TRBV25-1; D gene: -; CDR3 DNA: TGTGCCAGCAGTGAATCAAGCAGGCTGGGGACTGAAGCTTTCTTT; CDR3 protein: CASSESSRLGTEAFF
clone size: -; J gene: TRBJ2-1; CDR3 length: 14; V gene: TRBV30; D gene: -; CDR3 DNA: TGTGCCTCGCTTAAGAAGAACTCCTACAATGAGCAGTTCTTC; CDR3 protein: CASLKKNSYNEQFF
clone size: -; J gene: TRBJ1-2; CDR3 length: 12; V gene: TRBV28; D gene: -; CDR3 DNA: TGTGCCAGCAGTTTGCCCAACTATGGCTACACCTTC; CDR3 protein: CASSLPNYGYTF
clone size: -; J gene: TRBJ2-1; CDR3 length: 15; V gene: TRBV29-1; D gene: TRBD2; CDR3 DNA: TGCAGCGTACGACTAGCGGGAGGTTACTACAATGAGCAGTTCTTC; CDR3 protein: CSVRLAGGYYNEQFF
clone size: -; J gene: TRBJ2-5; CDR3 length: 15; V gene: TRBV25-1; D gene: TRBD2; CDR3 DNA: TGTGCCAGCCTGGGGACTAGCGGAGACCAAGAGACCCAGTACTTC; CDR3 protein: CASLGTSGDQETQYF
clone size: -; J gene: TRBJ1-1; CDR3 length: 15; V gene: TRBV7-8; D gene: TRBD1; CDR3 DNA: TGTGCCAGCAGCAGAGACGACAGGGCTAACACTGAAGCTTTCTTT; CDR3 protein: CASSRDDRANTEAFF
clone size: -; J gene: TRBJ2-1; CDR3 length: 13; V gene: TRBV9; D gene: -; CDR3 DNA: TGTGCCAGCAGCGTAGCAGCCTACAATGAGCAGTTCTTC; CDR3 protein: CASSVAAYNEQFF
clone size: -; J gene: TRBJ2-7; CDR3 length: 15; V gene: TRBV9; D gene: TRBD2; CDR3 DNA: TGTGCCAGCAGCGTGACTAGCGCCAGGGGTTACGAGCAGTACTTC; CDR3 protein: CASSVTSARGYEQYF
clone size: -; J gene: TRBJ2-3; CDR3 length: 15; V gene: TRBV5-1; D gene: -; CDR3 DNA: TGCGCCAGCAGCGCGCCAGGGGGGCACACAGATACGCAGTATTTT; CDR3 protein: CASSAPGGHTDTQYF
clone size: few; J gene: TRBJ1-6; CDR3 length: 15; V gene: TRBV30; D gene: TRBD1; CDR3 DNA: TGTGCCTGGAGGACTCCCGGGACAGATAATTCACCCCTCCACTTT; CDR3 protein: CAWRTPGTDNSPLHF
clone size: -; J gene: TRBJ2-3; CDR3 length: 15; V gene: TRBV5-1; D gene: -; CDR3 DNA: TGCGCCAGCAGCTTGGACAGGAGATCCACAGATACGCAGTATTTT; CDR3 protein: CASSLDRRSTDTQYF
clone size: -; J gene: TRBJ2-1; CDR3 length: 13; V gene: TRBV27; D gene: -; CDR3 DNA: TGTGCCAGCAGTTTTCGGTTAAACAATGAGCAGTTCTTC; CDR3 protein: CASSFRLNNEQFF
clone size: -; J gene: TRBJ2-6; CDR3 length: 14; V gene: TRBV15; D gene: -; CDR3 DNA: TGTGCCACCAGCTTAACCTCTGGGGCCAACGTCCTGACTTTC; CDR3 protein: CATSLTSGANVLTF
clone size: -; J gene: TRBJ2-6; CDR3 length: 17; V gene: TRBV14; D gene: -; CDR3 DNA: TGTGCCAGCAGCCAAGGGATACTGAGCTCTGGGGCCAACGTCCTGACTTTC; CDR3 protein: CASSQGILSSGANVLTF
clone size: -; J gene: TRBJ2-7; CDR3 length: 14; V gene: TRBV7-9; D gene: TRBD1; CDR3 DNA: TGTGCCAGCAGCCCCGGGACAGGGGGCATCGAGCAGTACTTC; CDR3 protein: CASSPGTGGIEQYF
clone size: once; J gene: TRBJ2-7; CDR3 length: 14; V gene: TRBV30; D gene: TRBD1; CDR3 DNA: TGTGCCTGGAGCCTGCAGGGGGCTGGCTACGAGCAGTACTTC; CDR3 protein: CAWSLQGAGYEQYF
clone size: few; J gene: TRBJ2-1; CDR3 length: 11; V gene: TRBV30; D gene: -; CDR3 DNA: TGTGCCTGGGGACTCTACAATGAGCAGTTCTTC; CDR3 protein: CAWGLYNEQFF
clone size: -; J gene: TRBJ1-1; CDR3 length: 15; V gene: TRBV14; D gene: -; CDR3 DNA: TGTGCCAGCAGCCCCTTGACAAGTATGAACACTGAAGCTTTCTTT; CDR3 protein: CASSPLTSMNTEAFF
clone size: -; J gene: TRBJ2-6; CDR3 length: 16; V gene: TRBV30; D gene: -; CDR3 DNA: TGTGCCTGGAGTAGGGCCCTCACCCATGGGGCCAACGTCCTGACTTTC; CDR3 protein: CAWSRALTHGANVLTF
clone size: once; J gene: TRBJ2-3; CDR3 length: 14; V gene: TRBV29-1; D gene: TRBD2; CDR3 DNA: TGCAGCGTTGAAAAAGCGGGAGGGCCAGGTACGCAGTATTTT; CDR3 protein: CSVEKAGGPGTQYF
clone size: -; J gene: TRBJ2-1; CDR3 length: 14; V gene: TRBV15; D gene: TRBD1; CDR3 DNA: TGTGCCACCAGCAGGGGACAGTCCTACAATGAGCAGTTCTTC; CDR3 protein: CATSRGQSYNEQFF
clone size: few; J gene: TRBJ2-6; CDR3 length: 14; V gene: TRBV30; D gene: -; CDR3 DNA: TGTGCCTGGATTAGGGAGGCTGGGGCCAACGTCCTGACTTTC; CDR3 protein: CAWIREAGANVLTF
clone size: -; J gene: TRBJ2-6; CDR3 length: 14; V gene: TRBV30; D gene: -; CDR3 DNA: TGTGCCTGGACCCTCGGGACTGGGGCCAACGTCCTGACTTTC; CDR3 protein: CAWTLGTGANVLTF
clone size: -; J gene: TRBJ2-5; CDR3 length: 14; V gene: TRBV30; D gene: TRBD1; CDR3 DNA: TGTGCCTGGAATCTAGGGGGCTCCCAAGGGACCCAGTACTTC; CDR3 protein: CAWNLGGSQGTQYF
clone size: -; J gene: TRBJ2-5; CDR3 length: 11; V gene: TRBV30; D gene: -; CDR3 DNA: TGTGCCTGGAGTCCCGGAGAGACCCAGTACTTC; CDR3 protein: CAWSPGETQYF
clone size: -; J gene: TRBJ2-2; CDR3 length: 15; V gene: TRBV29-1; D gene: TRBD2; CDR3 DNA: TGCAGCGTGCCAGGGACTAGCGGGGACCCCGGGGAGCTGTTTTTT; CDR3 protein: CSVPGTSGDPGELFF
clone size: -; J gene: TRBJ2-5; CDR3 length: 14; V gene: TRBV14; D gene: -; CDR3 DNA: TGTGCCAGCAGCCAACCATGGGCGGGGGAGACCCAGTACTTC; CDR3 protein: CASSQPWAGETQYF
clone size: few; J gene: TRBJ2-1; CDR3 length: 14; V gene: TRBV9; D gene: -; CDR3 DNA: TGTGCCAGCAGCGCCCAAGGGAGTCGCGTCGAGCAGTTCTTC; CDR3 protein: CASSAQGSRVEQFF
clone size: few; J gene: TRBJ2-1; CDR3 length: 14; V gene: TRBV29-1; D gene: -; CDR3 DNA: TGCAGCGTTGAAGGGTTACAATCCCTCAATGAGCAGTTCTTC; CDR3 protein: CSVEGLQSLNEQFF
clone size: once; J gene: TRBJ2-3; CDR3 length: 14; V gene: TRBV7-9; D gene: -; CDR3 DNA: TGTGCCAGCAGCACGTTCCGGGTACGAGATACGCAGTATTTT; CDR3 protein: CASSTFRVRDTQYF
clone size: -; J gene: TRBJ2-1; CDR3 length: 11; V gene: TRBV20-1; D gene: -; CDR3 DNA: TGCAGTGCTAGCAGGGTGGATGAGCAGTTCTTC; CDR3 protein: CSASRVDEQFF
clone size: -; J gene: TRBJ2-7; CDR3 length: 14; V gene: TRBV7-2; D gene: TRBD1; CDR3 DNA: TGTGCCAGCAGCCTACGGACAGGGGGCTACGAGCAGTACTTC; CDR3 protein: CASSLRTGGYEQYF
clone size: once; J gene: TRBJ2-7; CDR3 length: 13; V gene: TRBV15; D gene: TRBD2; CDR3 DNA: TGTGCCACCAGGAGGGACTACCCCTACGAGCAGTACTTC; CDR3 protein: CATRRDYPYEQYF
clone size: few; J gene: TRBJ1-1; CDR3 length: 12; V gene: TRBV9; D gene: -; CDR3 DNA: TGTGCCAGCAAGCCTCTGAACACTGAAGCTTTCTTT; CDR3 protein: CASKPLNTEAFF